This is a list of T cell receptor beta chains from one sample in a study of T cell responses to AZD1222 COVID-19 vaccine. TCRdb's table, derived via immunoSEQ multiplex PCR, lists solely in-frame clones and lacks some. The data contain 95,000 to 150,000 clones, around 93% of them singletons. The source was peripheral blood, collected 28 days after the second AZD1222 dose. Receptor source: an adult who received the AZD1222 COVID-19 vaccine. CDR3s include the opening cysteine and the closing phenylalanine or tryptophan. D genes are given only for firm matches.

NA | TRBV7-9 | CASSFLLEAQYF
NA | TRBV11-2 | CASNDRGTNVRQFF
NA | TRBV6-6 | CASSYSSDWGDPTF
TRBD1 | TRBV5-4 | CASSLLGGAGYGYTF
NA | TRBV5-1 | CASSLDLVGELFF
TRBD1 | TRBV24-1 | CATSEPKRTGTDNEKLFF
NA | TRBV9 | CASSADNIIGTQYF
TRBD2 | TRBV5-4 | CASSSQRGAGGTQYF
TRBD2 | TRBV15 | CATSRDRTSPTEQYF
NA | TRBV7-3 | CASSYGGVRDNEQFF
TRBD2 | TRBV7-2 | CASSFGTSGMYEQYF
TRBD1 | TRBV10-1 | CASSIPGQGAKNIQYF
NA | TRBV4-3 | CASSQYGVGEYQETQYF
TRBD2 | TRBV4-1 | CASSHPLTSGRAYSEQFF
NA | TRBV5-6 | CASSSYTGRANYGYTF
TRBD1 | TRBV27 | CASSLGQGNQPQHF
NA | TRBV9 | CASSVETGSYEQYF
NA | TRBV7-9 | CASSSLGTPSGANVLTF
TRBD1 | TRBV6-1 | CASSERGRYEQYF
NA | TRBV6-1 | CASSESAWEAAKNIQYF
NA | TRBV12-3/TRBV12-4 | CASRSGLNTEAFF
NA | TRBV5-8 | CASMGARDTEAFF
NA | TRBV18 | CASSPNSNTEAFF
NA | TRBV9 | CASRDGTGELFF
NA | TRBV19 | CASSTYPSSQHF
NA | TRBV5-1 | CASSLEETQYF
TRBD1 | TRBV6-5 | CASSYEAGTGKKKLFF
TRBD1 | TRBV19 | CASSPDRGRKAFF
NA | TRBV10-3 | CASSGGLQNTEAFF
TRBD2 | TRBV4-3 | CASSPGILAGASEQYF
NA | TRBV5-5 | CASSFGSGANVLTF